This paragraph reports one T cell receptor beta chain. What it binds is not known. CDR1 is LGHNA and CDR2 is YNFKEQ in the germline V gene. Trimming took 4 bases from V and 1 from J; bases not matched to a gene: 4. The CDR3 runs to 16 residues. The PCR had 60 Vbeta and 13 Jbeta primers. Assay: immunoSEQ multiplex PCR; the TCRdb copy retains only in-frame clones and omits some. The sample contains some 96,000 clones, more than 70% of which appear only once. The sample comes from a study of cytomegalovirus exposure and HLA in healthy donors. Study-wide background: Out of around 360 genotyped donors, roughly 78% belonged to the Caucasian-associated ancestry cluster. Study-wide results and caveats: Later, an analysis found that common viral pathogens appeared to be linked with several of the most significant clusters.

Sequenced: PBMCs. The clonotype originates from a female donor in good health and CMV-seronegative. V and J are TRBV4-2 and TRBJ2-1; 10 bases are shared with TRBD2. The CDR3 coding sequence is TGTGCCAGCAGCCCCTTAGCGGGAGGATCCTACAATGAGCAGTTCTTC. Translating it yields CASSPLAGGSYNEQFF.